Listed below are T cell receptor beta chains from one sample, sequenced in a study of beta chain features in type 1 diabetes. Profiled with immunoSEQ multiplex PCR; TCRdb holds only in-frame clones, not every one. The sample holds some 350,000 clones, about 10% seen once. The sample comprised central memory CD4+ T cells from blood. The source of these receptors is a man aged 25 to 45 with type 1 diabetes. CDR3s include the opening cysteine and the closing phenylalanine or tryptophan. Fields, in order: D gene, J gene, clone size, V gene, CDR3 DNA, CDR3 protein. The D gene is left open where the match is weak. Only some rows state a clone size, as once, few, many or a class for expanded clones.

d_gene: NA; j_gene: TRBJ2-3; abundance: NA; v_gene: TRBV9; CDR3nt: TGTGCCAGCAGCGTAGCTGGTGCAGATACGCAGTATTTT; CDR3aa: CASSVAGADTQYF
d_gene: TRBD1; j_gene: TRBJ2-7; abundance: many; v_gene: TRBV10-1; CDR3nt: TGCGCCAGCAGTGAGTCGGGACAGATTTACGAGCAGTACTTC; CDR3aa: CASSESGQIYEQYF
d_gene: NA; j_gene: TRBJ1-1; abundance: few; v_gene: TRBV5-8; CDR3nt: TGTGCCAGCAGCCCAGGCGGAAGGCCGAACACTGAAGCTTTCTTT; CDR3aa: CASSPGGRPNTEAFF
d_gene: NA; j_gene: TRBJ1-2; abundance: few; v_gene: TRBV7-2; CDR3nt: TGTGCCAGCAGCCCCCGGGACCCAGGGTCGGGCTACACCTTC; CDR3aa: CASSPRDPGSGYTF
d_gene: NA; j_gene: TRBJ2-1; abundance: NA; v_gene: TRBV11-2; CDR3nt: TGTGCCAGCAGCTTAGTACTCGACAATGAGCAGTTCTTC; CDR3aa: CASSLVLDNEQFF
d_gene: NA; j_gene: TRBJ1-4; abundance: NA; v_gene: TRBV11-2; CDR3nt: TGTGCCAGCAGCTTCCGGGACATGACTGAAAAACTGTTTTTT; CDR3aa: CASSFRDMTEKLFF
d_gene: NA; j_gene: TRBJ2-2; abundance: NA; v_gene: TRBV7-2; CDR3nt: TGTGCCAGCAGCTTAGGCAGGGTTGCCGGGGAGCTGTTTTTT; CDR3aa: CASSLGRVAGELFF
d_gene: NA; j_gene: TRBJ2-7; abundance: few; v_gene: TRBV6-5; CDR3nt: TGTGCCAGCAGTTACTTAGACGAGCAGTACTTC; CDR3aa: CASSYLDEQYF
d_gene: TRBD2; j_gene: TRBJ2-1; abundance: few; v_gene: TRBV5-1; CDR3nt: TGCGCCAGCAGCTTGTCTGGCGGGAGGCAAGGGGGAGAGCAGTTCTTC; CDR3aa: CASSLSGGRQGGEQFF
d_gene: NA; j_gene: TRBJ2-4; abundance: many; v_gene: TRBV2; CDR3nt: TGTGCCAGCAGTGAACCTAGCCTAAAAAACATTCAGTACTTC; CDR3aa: CASSEPSLKNIQYF
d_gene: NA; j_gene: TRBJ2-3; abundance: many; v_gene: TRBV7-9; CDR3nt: TGTGCTGCAGGGCGGAGCACAGATACGCAGTATTTT; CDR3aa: CAAGRSTDTQYF
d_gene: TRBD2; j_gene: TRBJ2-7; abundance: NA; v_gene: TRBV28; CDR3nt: TGTGCCAGCAGCCTTAGCGGGACCTCCTACGAGCAGTACTTC; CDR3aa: CASSLSGTSYEQYF
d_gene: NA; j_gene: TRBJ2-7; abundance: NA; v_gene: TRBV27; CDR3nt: TGTGCCAGCCAGGACAGCATTTCCTACGAGCAGTACTTC; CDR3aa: CASQDSISYEQYF
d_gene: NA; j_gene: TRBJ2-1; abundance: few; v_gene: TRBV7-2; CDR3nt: TGTGCCAGCAGCTTAGCGTGGGCCAATGAGCAGTTCTTC; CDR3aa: CASSLAWANEQFF
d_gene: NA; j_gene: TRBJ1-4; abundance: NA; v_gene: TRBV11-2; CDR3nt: TGTGCCAGCAGCTTAGTCGGGAGACAGATACCGAATGAAAAACTGTTTTTT; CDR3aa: CASSLVGRQIPNEKLFF
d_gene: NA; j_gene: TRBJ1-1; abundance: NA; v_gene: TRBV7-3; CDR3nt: TGTGCCAGCAGCTTAACGTCGGTACAGGGTAACACTGAAGCTTTCTTT; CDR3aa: CASSLTSVQGNTEAFF
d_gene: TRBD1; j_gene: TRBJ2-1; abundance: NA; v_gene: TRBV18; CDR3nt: TGTGCCAGCTCACCGGGACAGGGTTACAATGAGCAGTTCTTC; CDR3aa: CASSPGQGYNEQFF
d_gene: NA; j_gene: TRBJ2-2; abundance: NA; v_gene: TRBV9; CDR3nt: TGTGCCAGCAGCGTAAATCAGGGGCGCGGCGGGGAGCTGTTTTTT; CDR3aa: CASSVNQGRGGELFF
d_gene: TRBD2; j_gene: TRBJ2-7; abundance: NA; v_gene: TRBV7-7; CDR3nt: TGTGCCAGCAGCTTAAGTAGCGGGAGCCCCGAGCAGTACTTC; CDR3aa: CASSLSSGSPEQYF
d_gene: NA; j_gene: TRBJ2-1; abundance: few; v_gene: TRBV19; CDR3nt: TGTGCCAGTAATAGAGGGCAGTACAATGAGCAGTTCTTC; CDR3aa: CASNRGQYNEQFF
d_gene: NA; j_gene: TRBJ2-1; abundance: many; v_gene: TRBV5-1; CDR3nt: TGCGCCAGCGGCTCTGGGTACAATGAGCAGTTCTTC; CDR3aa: CASGSGYNEQFF
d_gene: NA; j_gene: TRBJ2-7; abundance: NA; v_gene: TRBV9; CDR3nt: TGTGCCAGCACCTGGGGCAGAAGAAGCTCCTACGAGCAGTACTTC; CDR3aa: CASTWGRRSSYEQYF
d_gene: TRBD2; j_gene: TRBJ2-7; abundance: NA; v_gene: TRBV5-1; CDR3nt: TGCGCCAGCAGCTTGACTAGCGGGGGGGAGCAGTACTTC; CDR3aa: CASSLTSGGEQYF
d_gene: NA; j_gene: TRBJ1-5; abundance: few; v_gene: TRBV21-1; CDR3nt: TGTGCCAGCAGCCACTCACGTCCGGAACCCTGTAGCAATCAGCCCCAGCATTTT; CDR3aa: CASSHSRPEPCSNQPQHF
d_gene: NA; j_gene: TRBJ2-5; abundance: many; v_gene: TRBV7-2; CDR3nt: TGTGCCAGCAGCTTTGGAGGCACCCGACAAGAGACCCAGTACTTC; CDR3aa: CASSFGGTRQETQYF
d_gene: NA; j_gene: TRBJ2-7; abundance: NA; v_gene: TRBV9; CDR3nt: TGTGCCAGCAGCGTAGACTTGTCAGCAACCTACGAGCAGTACTTC; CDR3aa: CASSVDLSATYEQYF
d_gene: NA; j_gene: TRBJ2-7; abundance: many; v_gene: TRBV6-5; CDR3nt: TGTGCCAGCAGTTCGCTGTCCCGGGAGCAGTACTTC; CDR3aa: CASSSLSREQYF
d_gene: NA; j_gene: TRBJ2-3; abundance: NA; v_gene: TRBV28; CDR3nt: TGTGCCAGCTGCCAGGGGAGCACAGATACGCAGTATTTT; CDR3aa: CASCQGSTDTQYF
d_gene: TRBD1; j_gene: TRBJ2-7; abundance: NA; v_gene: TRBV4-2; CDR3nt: TGTGCCAGCAGCCGAACCGGGACAGCAGAATACGAGCAGTACTTC; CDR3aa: CASSRTGTAEYEQYF
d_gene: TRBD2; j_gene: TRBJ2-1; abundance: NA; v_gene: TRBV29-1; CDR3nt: TGCAGCGTTGAAACTAGCGGAAGCTCCTACAATGAGCAGTTCTTC; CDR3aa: CSVETSGSSYNEQFF
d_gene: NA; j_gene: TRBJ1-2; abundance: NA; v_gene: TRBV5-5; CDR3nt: TGTGCCAGCAGAGACAGGACCTATGGCTACACCTTC; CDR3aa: CASRDRTYGYTF
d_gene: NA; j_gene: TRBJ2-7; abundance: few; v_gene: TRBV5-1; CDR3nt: TGCGCCAGCAGCCCGGACAGCCACTACGAGCAGTACTTC; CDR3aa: CASSPDSHYEQYF
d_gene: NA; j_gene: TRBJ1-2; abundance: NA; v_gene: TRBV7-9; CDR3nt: TGTGCCAGCAGCTCCCGCCACGCCGGGGAAACAACGCCCTATGGCTACACCTTC; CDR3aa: CASSSRHAGETTPYGYTF
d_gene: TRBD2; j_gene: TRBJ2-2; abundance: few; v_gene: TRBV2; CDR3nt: TGTGCCAGCGGGGGGACTAGCGGTTTCGGGGAGCTGTTTTTT; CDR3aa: CASGGTSGFGELFF
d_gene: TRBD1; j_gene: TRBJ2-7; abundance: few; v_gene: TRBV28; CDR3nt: TGTGCCAGCACATACCATGGGGGACAGGGGGCCGAGCAGTACTTC; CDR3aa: CASTYHGGQGAEQYF
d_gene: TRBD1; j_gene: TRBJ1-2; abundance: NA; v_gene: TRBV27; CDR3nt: TGTGCCAGCAGTTTACGGGGACAGGGATACTCTTCTGGCTACACCTTC; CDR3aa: CASSLRGQGYSSGYTF
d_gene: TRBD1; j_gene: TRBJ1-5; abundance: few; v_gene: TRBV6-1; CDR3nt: TGTGCCAGTGCCTTAGACAGGGCTAGCAATCAGCCCCAGCATTTT; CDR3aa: CASALDRASNQPQHF
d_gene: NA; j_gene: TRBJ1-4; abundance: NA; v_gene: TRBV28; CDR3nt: TGTGCCAGCGGATCGTACGGCCAGGCCAATGTAAAACTGTTTTTT; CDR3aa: CASGSYGQANVKLFF
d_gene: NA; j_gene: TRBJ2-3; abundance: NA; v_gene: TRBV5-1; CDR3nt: TGCGCCAGCAGCTCGCCTCCGGGACGGAGCACAGATACGCAGTATTTT; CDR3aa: CASSSPPGRSTDTQYF
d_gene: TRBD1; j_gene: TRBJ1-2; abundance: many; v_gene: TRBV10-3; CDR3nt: TGTGCCATCAGTGAGGCGGACAGGGGAAGGGGCTACACCTTC; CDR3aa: CAISEADRGRGYTF
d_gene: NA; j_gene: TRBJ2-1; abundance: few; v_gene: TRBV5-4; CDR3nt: TGTGCCAGCAGCTCCAGCTATGAGCAGTTCTTC; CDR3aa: CASSSSYEQFF
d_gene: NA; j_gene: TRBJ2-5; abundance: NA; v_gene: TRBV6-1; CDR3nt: TGTGCCAGCAGTTATAAGGGGGAGGAGACCCAGTACTTC; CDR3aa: CASSYKGEETQYF
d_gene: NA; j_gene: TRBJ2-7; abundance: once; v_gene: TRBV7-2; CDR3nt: TGTGCCAGCAGCCCTGGACTCCGGCAGTACTTC; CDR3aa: CASSPGLRQYF
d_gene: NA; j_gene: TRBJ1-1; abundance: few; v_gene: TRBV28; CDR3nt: TGTGCCAGCAGTTTAATCCCTCCTACCGGGGCTGAAGCTTTCTTT; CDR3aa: CASSLIPPTGAEAFF
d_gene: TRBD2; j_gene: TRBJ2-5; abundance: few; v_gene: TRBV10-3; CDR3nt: TGTGCCATCAGTGACCCAGCGGGAGTCAGGGAGACCCAGTACTTC; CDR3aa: CAISDPAGVRETQYF
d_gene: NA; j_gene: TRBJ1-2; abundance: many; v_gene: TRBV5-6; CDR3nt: TGTGCCAGCAGCTCTCTGACGGGGGCCTATGGCTACACCTTC; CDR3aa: CASSSLTGAYGYTF
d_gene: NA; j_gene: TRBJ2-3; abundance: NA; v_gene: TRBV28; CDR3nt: TGTGCCAGCAGCCCGGGGGGCCACTCAGATACGCAGTATTTT; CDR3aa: CASSPGGHSDTQYF
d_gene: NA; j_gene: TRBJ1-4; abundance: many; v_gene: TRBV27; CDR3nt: TGTGCCAGCAGTGGGAACCTCCTTGCAACTAATGAAAAACTGTTTTTT; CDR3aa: CASSGNLLATNEKLFF
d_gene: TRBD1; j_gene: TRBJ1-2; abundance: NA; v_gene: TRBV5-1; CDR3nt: TGCGCCAGCAGCTCTTCCGGGACAGGGGAAGCTCACTATGGCTACACCTTC; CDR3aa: CASSSSGTGEAHYGYTF
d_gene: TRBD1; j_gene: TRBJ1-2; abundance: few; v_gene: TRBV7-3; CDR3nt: TGTGCCAGCAGCTTTACAGGGGGCGATTATGGCTACACCTTC; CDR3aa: CASSFTGGDYGYTF
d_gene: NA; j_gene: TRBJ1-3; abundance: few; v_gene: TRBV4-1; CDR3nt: TGCGCCAGCAGCCCCCGGCAGGGAAACACCATATATTTT; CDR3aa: CASSPRQGNTIYF
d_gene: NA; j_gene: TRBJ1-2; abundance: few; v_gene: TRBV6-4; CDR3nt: TGTGCCAGCAGTAAGCAGGTCTCCGGGTATGGCTACACCTTC; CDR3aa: CASSKQVSGYGYTF
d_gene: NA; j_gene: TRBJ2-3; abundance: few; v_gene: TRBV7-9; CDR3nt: TGTGCCAGCAGCTCGCCCCCGGGGGACCGCAACCCAGATACGCAGTATTTT; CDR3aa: CASSSPPGDRNPDTQYF
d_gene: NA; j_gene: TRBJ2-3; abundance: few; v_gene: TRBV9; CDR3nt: TGTGCCAGCAGCGTAGCTTCGGCAGATACGCAGTATTTT; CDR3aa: CASSVASADTQYF
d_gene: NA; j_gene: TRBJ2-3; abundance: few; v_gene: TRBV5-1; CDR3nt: TGCGCCAGCAGCTTGACCACTAGCCGGGGCACAGATACGCAGTATTTT; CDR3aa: CASSLTTSRGTDTQYF
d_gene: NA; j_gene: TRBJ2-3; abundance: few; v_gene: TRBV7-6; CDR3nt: TGTGCCAGCAGCTTAGCGCTTACCAGCACAGATACGCAGTATTTT; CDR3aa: CASSLALTSTDTQYF
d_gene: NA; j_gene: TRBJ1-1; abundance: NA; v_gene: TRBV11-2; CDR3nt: TGTGCCAGCAGGCCAGGGTTGGACACTGAAGCTTTCTTT; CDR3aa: CASRPGLDTEAFF
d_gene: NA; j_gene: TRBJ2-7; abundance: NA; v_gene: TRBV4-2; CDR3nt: TGTGCCAGCAGCCACGAAAGGCGGGGAGGCCCCTTCGAGCAGTACTTC; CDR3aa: CASSHERRGGPFEQYF
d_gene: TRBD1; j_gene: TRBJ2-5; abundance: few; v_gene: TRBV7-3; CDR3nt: TGTGCCAGCAGTTTCACAGGGGAAGAGACCCAGTACTTC; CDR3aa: CASSFTGEETQYF